A selection of T cell receptor beta chains follows, all from one sample in a study of blood T cell repertoires in COVID-19. Some clones are missing from TCRdb's copy, which holds only in-frame ones; the method was immunoSEQ multiplex PCR. The table lists 150,000 to 190,000 clones, roughly 80% of them singletons. Material for sequencing was peripheral blood. The source of these receptors is a woman aged 80 or over with acute or convalescent COVID-19. Each CDR3 is given with its conserved first and last residue. The D gene is left open where the match is weak. A clone size is listed for some rows: how often the clone was seen (once, few, many), or a class if it is expanded.

J: TRBJ2-7; D: NA; size: once; V: TRBV5-1; length: 13; DNA: TGCGCCAGCAGCTTAGATCTAGCGAACGAGCAGTACTTC; CDR3: CASSLDLANEQYF
J: TRBJ2-3; D: TRBD2; size: NA; V: TRBV19; length: 13; DNA: TGTGCCAGCAATCTAGCGGTCACAGATACGCAGTATTTT; CDR3: CASNLAVTDTQYF
J: TRBJ2-7; D: TRBD2; size: NA; V: TRBV5-1; length: 14; DNA: TGCGCCAGCAGCCGAACTAGCGTGTCCTACGAGCAGTACTTC; CDR3: CASSRTSVSYEQYF
J: TRBJ1-5; D: NA; size: NA; V: TRBV18; length: 13; DNA: TGTGCCAGCTCACCGTCCAGGGATCAGCCCCAGCATTTT; CDR3: CASSPSRDQPQHF
J: TRBJ1-1; D: NA; size: few; V: TRBV19; length: 16; DNA: TGTGCCAGTATAAGCGGGGGGCAGTTGGGGAACACTGAAGCTTTCTTT; CDR3: CASISGGQLGNTEAFF
J: TRBJ2-5; D: TRBD2; size: NA; V: TRBV7-9; length: 13; DNA: TGTGCCAGCGGGCGGGGGTATTTGGAGACCCAGTACTTC; CDR3: CASGRGYLETQYF
J: TRBJ2-2; D: NA; size: NA; V: TRBV24-1; length: 14; DNA: TGTGCCACTCAGGGTTGGGGGAACACCGGGGAGCTGTTTTTT; CDR3: CATQGWGNTGELFF
J: TRBJ2-1; D: TRBD2; size: NA; V: TRBV5-1; length: 14; DNA: TGCGCCAGCAGCGGGGCGGGAGGGCCTTTTGAGCAGTTCTTC; CDR3: CASSGAGGPFEQFF
J: TRBJ1-5; D: NA; size: NA; V: TRBV6-6; length: 14; DNA: TGTGCCAGCAGTTTGGGGGGGGACAATCAGCCCCAGCATTTT; CDR3: CASSLGGDNQPQHF
J: TRBJ2-3; D: TRBD2; size: NA; V: TRBV9; length: 13; DNA: TGTGCCAGCAGCGTAGGGGTAGCGGGGGGGCAGTATTTT; CDR3: CASSVGVAGGQYF
J: TRBJ2-2; D: TRBD2; size: few; V: TRBV7-3; length: 16; DNA: TGTGCCAGCAGCAGACTAGCGGGGGTTAAAACCGGGGAGCTGTTTTTT; CDR3: CASSRLAGVKTGELFF
J: TRBJ2-7; D: TRBD2; size: NA; V: TRBV4-1; length: 19; DNA: TGCGCCAGCAGCCAAGCCGGGACTAGCGGGAGGAAAAGCTCCTACGAGCAGTACTTC; CDR3: CASSQAGTSGRKSSYEQYF
J: TRBJ1-1; D: NA; size: few; V: TRBV7-2; length: 13; DNA: TGTGCCAGCAGCTTCACAGTGAACACTGAAGCTTTCTTT; CDR3: CASSFTVNTEAFF
J: TRBJ2-2; D: NA; size: NA; V: TRBV6-5; length: 15; DNA: TGTGCCAGCAGCCTGACAGGACCGAACACCGGGGAGCTGTTTTTT; CDR3: CASSLTGPNTGELFF
J: TRBJ2-6; D: NA; size: NA; V: TRBV6-4; length: 15; DNA: TGTGCCAGCAGTGAAGGAGTAGCCGGGGCCAACGTCCTGACTTTC; CDR3: CASSEGVAGANVLTF
J: TRBJ1-4; D: TRBD1; size: NA; V: TRBV2; length: 17; DNA: TGTGCCAGCAGCAAAACCAGGGACAGGGATTCTGGGGGAAAACTGTTTTTT; CDR3: CASSKTRDRDSGGKLFF
J: TRBJ1-3; D: NA; size: NA; V: TRBV7-2; length: 16; DNA: TGTGCCAGCAGTTCTCTAGTTATGGGGCCGGGAAACACCATATATTTT; CDR3: CASSSLVMGPGNTIYF
J: TRBJ2-3; D: NA; size: once; V: TRBV3-1/TRBV3-2; length: 15; DNA: TGTGCCAGCAGCCAAAGCGCAGCGGCCCCAGATACGCAGTATTTT; CDR3: CASSQSAAAPDTQYF
J: TRBJ1-2; D: NA; size: NA; V: TRBV2; length: 14; DNA: TGTGCCAGCAGTGCAACAGGGTGGTCCTATGGCTACACCTTC; CDR3: CASSATGWSYGYTF